The rows below give T cell receptor beta chains drawn from one sample of a study of cytomegalovirus exposure and HLA in healthy donors. The protocol was immunoSEQ multiplex PCR, while the TCRdb copy is restricted to in-frame clones and leaves out a portion. The data contain 97,000 or so clones, about 95% of them singletons. The sequenced sample was PBMCs. The receptors shown here come from a woman aged 18-35 years in good health and CMV-seronegative. Each CDR3 is given with its conserved first and last residue. Only part of the rows carry a size: once, few, many, or a class if the clone is expanded.

CDR3: CASSPSPTGPPYEQYF
length: 16
size: NA
V: TRBV27
J: TRBJ2-7

CDR3: CAISGDRDYSNQPQHF
length: 16
size: NA
V: TRBV10-3
J: TRBJ1-5

CDR3: CAWSAGAEAFF
length: 11
size: NA
V: TRBV30
J: TRBJ1-1

CDR3: CASSATGQGRYGYTF
length: 15
size: once
V: TRBV19
J: TRBJ1-2

CDR3: CSVGWTSGETQYF
length: 13
size: NA
V: TRBV29-1
J: TRBJ2-5

CDR3: CASSWGGRDEQFF
length: 13
size: NA
V: TRBV6-1
J: TRBJ2-1

CDR3: CASSSSGGAVYEQYF
length: 15
size: NA
V: TRBV6-5
J: TRBJ2-7

CDR3: CASSVQAGIPGNTIYF
length: 16
size: NA
V: TRBV27
J: TRBJ1-3

CDR3: CASSPRQASGEKLFF
length: 15
size: NA
V: TRBV18
J: TRBJ1-4

CDR3: CSVEDRGNYGYTF
length: 13
size: NA
V: TRBV29-1
J: TRBJ1-2

CDR3: CASHPDGTGGPGELFF
length: 16
size: NA
V: TRBV9
J: TRBJ2-2

CDR3: CASSPLGDEQFF
length: 12
size: NA
V: TRBV6-5
J: TRBJ2-1

CDR3: CASSAGQGYQPQHF
length: 14
size: NA
V: TRBV19
J: TRBJ1-5

CDR3: CASSMGQVRYEQYF
length: 14
size: once
V: TRBV11-3
J: TRBJ2-7

CDR3: CAWSETGGAPRGYTF
length: 15
size: NA
V: TRBV30
J: TRBJ1-2

CDR3: CASRVSGSDTQYF
length: 13
size: NA
V: TRBV6-1
J: TRBJ2-3

CDR3: CASSMGGLNQPQHF
length: 14
size: once
V: TRBV18
J: TRBJ1-5

CDR3: CASSLDPGTGGRNEQFF
length: 17
size: NA
V: TRBV11-3
J: TRBJ2-1

CDR3: CATSRTGTSGEQYF
length: 14
size: NA
V: TRBV15
J: TRBJ2-7

CDR3: CASSESQGSYNEQFF
length: 15
size: NA
V: TRBV6-1
J: TRBJ2-1

CDR3: CASSAQDSFSGNTIYF
length: 16
size: NA
V: TRBV7-2
J: TRBJ1-3

CDR3: CASRTAARAKAVEQFF
length: 16
size: NA
V: TRBV28
J: TRBJ2-1

CDR3: CASSWTGGGNEQFF
length: 14
size: once
V: TRBV5-4
J: TRBJ2-1

CDR3: CASSSRVNYGYTF
length: 13
size: NA
V: TRBV19
J: TRBJ1-2

CDR3: CASSQVSGRFYEQYF
length: 15
size: once
V: TRBV4-1
J: TRBJ2-7

CDR3: CASSPPGLAVNTGELFF
length: 17
size: NA
V: TRBV7-9
J: TRBJ2-2

CDR3: CASTDSPRTYGYTF
length: 14
size: NA
V: TRBV2
J: TRBJ1-2

CDR3: CASSGTGTSGDDEQFF
length: 16
size: NA
V: TRBV5-1
J: TRBJ2-1

CDR3: CAWSPPGNRPNYGYTF
length: 16
size: NA
V: TRBV30
J: TRBJ1-2

CDR3: CASSLAQVTDTQYF
length: 14
size: NA
V: TRBV5-1
J: TRBJ2-3

CDR3: CASSTLQDYTEAFF
length: 14
size: NA
V: TRBV19
J: TRBJ1-1

CDR3: CASSSYDF
length: 8
size: NA
V: TRBV7-9
J: TRBJ2-7

CDR3: CASRDGGRGGELFF
length: 14
size: NA
V: TRBV27
J: TRBJ2-2

CDR3: CASRRDGSPYNEQFF
length: 15
size: NA
V: TRBV7-9
J: TRBJ2-1

CDR3: CASSDRDTYEQYF
length: 13
size: NA
V: TRBV2
J: TRBJ2-7

CDR3: CASSVGLAITGREQYF
length: 16
size: NA
V: TRBV9
J: TRBJ2-7

CDR3: CAWSGGRVRTEAFF
length: 14
size: NA
V: TRBV30
J: TRBJ1-1

CDR3: CASSWTGTGELFF
length: 13
size: NA
V: TRBV5-5
J: TRBJ2-2

CDR3: CASRRLALSTDTQYF
length: 15
size: NA
V: TRBV27
J: TRBJ2-3

CDR3: CASSKAIDRVREQYF
length: 15
size: NA
V: TRBV21-1
J: TRBJ2-7

CDR3: CASSPATVWDRNQPQHF
length: 17
size: NA
V: TRBV5-1
J: TRBJ1-5

CDR3: CASIRWGTSGVSSYEQYF
length: 18
size: once
V: TRBV2
J: TRBJ2-7

CDR3: CASSFRVNPGLTDTQYF
length: 17
size: NA
V: TRBV11-3
J: TRBJ2-3

CDR3: CASSLKSGASMNTEAFF
length: 17
size: NA
V: TRBV7-8
J: TRBJ1-1

CDR3: CASSVSGQGSGELFF
length: 15
size: NA
V: TRBV9
J: TRBJ2-2

CDR3: CASSQLQGSNTEAFF
length: 15
size: NA
V: TRBV6-1
J: TRBJ1-1

CDR3: CSVERSNTGELFF
length: 13
size: NA
V: TRBV29-1
J: TRBJ2-2

CDR3: CASSLIGNIQYF
length: 12
size: NA
V: TRBV19
J: TRBJ2-4

CDR3: CAISESFGQTGLANYGYTF
length: 19
size: NA
V: TRBV10-3
J: TRBJ1-2

CDR3: CASSLSSGNYGYTF
length: 14
size: NA
V: TRBV27
J: TRBJ1-2

CDR3: CASTGAYGGELFF
length: 13
size: once
V: TRBV2
J: TRBJ2-2

CDR3: CASSQGGRAEKLFF
length: 14
size: NA
V: TRBV4-1
J: TRBJ1-4

CDR3: CASSLALTDREIF
length: 13
size: NA
V: TRBV5-1
J: TRBJ2-1

CDR3: CASSPPGDTQYF
length: 12
size: once
V: TRBV6-5
J: TRBJ2-3

CDR3: CASTARGHGYTF
length: 12
size: NA
V: TRBV2
J: TRBJ1-2

CDR3: CASSQDSVRGSTGELFF
length: 17
size: NA
V: TRBV4-2
J: TRBJ2-2

CDR3: CASSFGGNTQYF
length: 12
size: NA
V: TRBV7-9
J: TRBJ2-3

CDR3: CASSFDGGSYNEQFF
length: 15
size: NA
V: TRBV7-9
J: TRBJ2-1

CDR3: CASSATTRVTDTQYF
length: 15
size: NA
V: TRBV6-6
J: TRBJ2-3